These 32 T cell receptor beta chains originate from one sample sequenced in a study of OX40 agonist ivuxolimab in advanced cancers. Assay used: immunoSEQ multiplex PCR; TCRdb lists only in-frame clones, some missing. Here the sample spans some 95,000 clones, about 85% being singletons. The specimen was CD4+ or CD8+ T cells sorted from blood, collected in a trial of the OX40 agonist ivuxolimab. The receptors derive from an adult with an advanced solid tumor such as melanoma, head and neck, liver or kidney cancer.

CDR3 DNA: TGTGCCAGCAGTCCTTCAATCGGCTCCTACGAGCAGTACTTC. Translated, it gives CASSPSIGSYEQYF. The chain joins TRBV7-3 to TRBJ2-7; unclear D gene. CDR3 length: 14 amino acids. Germline V gene lookup returns CDR1 SGHTA and CDR2 FQGTGA. V was pared by 6 bases and J by 0 bases, with 12 bases between. The full variable domain, rest sourced from reference TRBV7-3 and TRBJ2-7, is GAGVSQTPSNKVTEKGKYVELRCDPISGHTALYWYRQSLGQGPEFLIYFQGTGAADDSGLPNDRFFAVRPEGSVSTLKIQRTERGDSAVYLCASSPSIGSYEQYFGPGTRLTVT.

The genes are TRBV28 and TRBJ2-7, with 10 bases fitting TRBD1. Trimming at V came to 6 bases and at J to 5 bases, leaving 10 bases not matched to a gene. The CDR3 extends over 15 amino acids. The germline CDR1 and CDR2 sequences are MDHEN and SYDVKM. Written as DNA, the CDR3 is TGTGCCAGCAGGGAAGTCGGACAGGGGGGAAACGAGCAGTACTTC. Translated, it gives CASREVGQGGNEQYF.

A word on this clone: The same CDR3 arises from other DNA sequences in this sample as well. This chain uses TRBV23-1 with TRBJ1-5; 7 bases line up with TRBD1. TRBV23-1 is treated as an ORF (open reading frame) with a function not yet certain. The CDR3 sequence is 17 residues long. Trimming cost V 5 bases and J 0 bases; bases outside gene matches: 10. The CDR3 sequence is CASSAQGLPYSNQPQHF. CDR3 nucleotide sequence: TGCGCCAGCAGTGCACAGGGGTTGCCCTATAGCAATCAGCCCCAGCATTTT.

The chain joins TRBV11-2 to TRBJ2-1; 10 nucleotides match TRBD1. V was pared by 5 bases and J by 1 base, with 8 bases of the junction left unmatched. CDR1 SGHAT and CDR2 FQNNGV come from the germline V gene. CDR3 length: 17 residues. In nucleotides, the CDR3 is TGTGCCAGCAGCCCGAGACAGGGGGCACTTTCCTACAATGAGCAGTTCTTC. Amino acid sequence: CASSPRQGALSYNEQFF.

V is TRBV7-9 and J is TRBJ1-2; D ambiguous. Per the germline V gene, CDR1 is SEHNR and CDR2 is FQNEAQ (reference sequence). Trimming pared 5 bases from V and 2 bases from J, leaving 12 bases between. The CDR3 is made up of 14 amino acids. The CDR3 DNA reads TGTGCCAGCAGCCCCGCGGCCGGGAACTATGGCTACACCTTC. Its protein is CASSPAAGNYGYTF.

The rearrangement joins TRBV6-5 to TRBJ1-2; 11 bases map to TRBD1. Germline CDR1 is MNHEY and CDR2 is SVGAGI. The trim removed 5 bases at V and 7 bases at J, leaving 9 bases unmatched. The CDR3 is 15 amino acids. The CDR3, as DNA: TGTGCCAGCAGTGCCGTTGACGGACAGGGGGCTGGCTACACCTTC. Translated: CASSAVDGQGAGYTF.

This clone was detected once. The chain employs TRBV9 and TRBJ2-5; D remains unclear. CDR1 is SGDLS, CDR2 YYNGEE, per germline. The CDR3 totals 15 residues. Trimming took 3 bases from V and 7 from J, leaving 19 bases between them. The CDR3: CASSAATDPGGTQYF. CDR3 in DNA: TGTGCCAGCAGCGCAGCGACTGATCCGGGCGGGACCCAGTACTTC. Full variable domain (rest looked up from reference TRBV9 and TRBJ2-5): DSGVTQTPKHLITATGQRVTLRCSPRSGDLSVYWYQQSLDQGLQFLIQYYNGEERAKGNILERFSAQQFPDLHSELNLSSLELGDSALYFCASSAATDPGGTQYFGPGTRLLVL.

The CDR3 sequence is CASSQGWGIGQPQHF. In DNA form, the CDR3 reads TGCGCCAGCAGCCAAGGGTGGGGGATTGGTCAGCCCCAGCATTTT. This chain uses TRBV4-3 with TRBJ1-5; D is perhaps TRBD1 (5 bases). The CDR3 spans 15 residues. The germline V gene has CDR1 LGHNA and CDR2 YSLEER. The V and J ends lost 1 base and 6 bases respectively, with 13 bases between them.

The CDR3 loop reads CASSGTTEMNTEAFF. The CDR3 nucleotides read TGTGCCAGCAGTGGAACGACAGAAATGAACACTGAAGCTTTCTTT. This chain connects TRBV6-1 to TRBJ1-1; D might be TRBD1 (5 bases). Trimming cost V 4 bases and J 0 bases, with 12 bases left between them. Looked up from germline, CDR1 is MNHNS and CDR2 is SASEGT. The CDR3 spans 15 residues.

The CDR3 DNA sequence: TGTGCCAGCAGCTTGGTAAGGGACAGGGTAAGCTCCTACGAGCAGTACTTC. Its translation: CASSLVRDRVSSYEQYF. The rearrangement joins TRBV5-8 to TRBJ2-7; 9 nucleotides align to TRBD1. This CDR3 comprises 17 residues. From germline, CDR1 is SGHTS and CDR2 YDEGEE. Trimming removed 0 bases from V and 0 bases from J; junction bases left unmatched: 7.

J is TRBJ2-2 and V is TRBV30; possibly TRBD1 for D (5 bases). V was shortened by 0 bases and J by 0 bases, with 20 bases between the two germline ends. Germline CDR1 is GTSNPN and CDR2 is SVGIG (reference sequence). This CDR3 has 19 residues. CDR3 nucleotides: TGTGCCTGGAGTGTTTACGGCCTCGACAGTTTCTCGAACACCGGGGAGCTGTTTTTT. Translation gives CAWSVYGLDSFSNTGELFF.

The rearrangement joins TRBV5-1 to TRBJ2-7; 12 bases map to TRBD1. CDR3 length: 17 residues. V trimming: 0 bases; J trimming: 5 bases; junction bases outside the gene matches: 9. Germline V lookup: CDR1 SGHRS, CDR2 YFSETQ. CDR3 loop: CASSLELFGTGGDEQYF. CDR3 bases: TGCGCCAGCAGCTTGGAACTTTTCGGGACAGGGGGCGACGAGCAGTACTTC.

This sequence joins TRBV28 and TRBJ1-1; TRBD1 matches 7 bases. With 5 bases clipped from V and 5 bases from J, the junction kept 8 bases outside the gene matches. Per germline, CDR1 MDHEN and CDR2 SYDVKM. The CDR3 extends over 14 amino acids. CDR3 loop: CASSTDRVVTEAFF. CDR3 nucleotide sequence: TGTGCCAGCAGTACCGACAGGGTTGTAACTGAAGCTTTCTTT.

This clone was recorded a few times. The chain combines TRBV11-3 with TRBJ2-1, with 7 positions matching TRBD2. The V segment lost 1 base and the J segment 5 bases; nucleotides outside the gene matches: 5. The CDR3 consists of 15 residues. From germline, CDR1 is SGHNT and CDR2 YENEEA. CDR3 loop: CASSLGGTTNNEQFF. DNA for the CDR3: TGTGCCAGCAGCTTAGGCGGGACTACCAACAATGAGCAGTTCTTC.

CDR3 loop: CASSPHFSKHYEQYF. In DNA, the CDR3 is TGTGCCAGCAGCCCCCATTTTAGCAAACACTACGAGCAGTACTTC. This sequence joins TRBV11-2 and TRBJ2-7; D is undetermined. Between the trimmed V and J ends, which lost 5 bases and 3 bases, there was a span of 17 bases. The CDR3 sequence is 15 residues long. The germline V gene has CDR1 SGHAT and CDR2 FQNNGV.

The DNA of the CDR3 is TGTGCCAGCAGCAATCCCATAAGGGGGCGCGTTACCAAAAACATTCAGTACTTC. As protein: CASSNPIRGRVTKNIQYF. V and J are TRBV21-1 and TRBJ2-4; the D call TRBD1 from the table was never checked on the DNA. TRBV21-1 is a recognized pseudogene. The CDR3 spans 18 residues.

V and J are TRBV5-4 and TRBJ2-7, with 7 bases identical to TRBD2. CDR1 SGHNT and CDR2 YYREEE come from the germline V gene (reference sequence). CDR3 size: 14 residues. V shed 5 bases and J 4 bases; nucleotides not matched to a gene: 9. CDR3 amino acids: CASSSGLHQYEQYF. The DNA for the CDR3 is TGTGCCAGCAGTTCGGGACTACATCAGTACGAGCAGTACTTC.

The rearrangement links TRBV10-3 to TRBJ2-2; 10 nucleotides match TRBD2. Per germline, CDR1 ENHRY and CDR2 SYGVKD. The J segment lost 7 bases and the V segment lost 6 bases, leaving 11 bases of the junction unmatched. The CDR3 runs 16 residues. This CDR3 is CAIRPLAGNGNGELFF. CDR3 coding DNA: TGTGCCATCAGGCCACTAGCGGGAAATGGGAACGGGGAGCTGTTTTTT.

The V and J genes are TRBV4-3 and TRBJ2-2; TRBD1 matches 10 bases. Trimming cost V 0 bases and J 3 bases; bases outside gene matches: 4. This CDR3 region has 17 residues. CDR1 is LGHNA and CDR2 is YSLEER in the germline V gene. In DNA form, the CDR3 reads TGCGCCAGCAGCCAAGAGTGGGGACAGGGGTACACCGGGGAGCTGTTTTTT. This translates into CASSQEWGQGYTGELFF.

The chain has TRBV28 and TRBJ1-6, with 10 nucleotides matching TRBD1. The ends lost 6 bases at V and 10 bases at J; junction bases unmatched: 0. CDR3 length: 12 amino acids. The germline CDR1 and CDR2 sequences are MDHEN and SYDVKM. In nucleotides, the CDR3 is TGTGCCAGCAGGACAGGGGGCTCACCCCTCCACTTT. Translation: CASRTGGSPLHF.

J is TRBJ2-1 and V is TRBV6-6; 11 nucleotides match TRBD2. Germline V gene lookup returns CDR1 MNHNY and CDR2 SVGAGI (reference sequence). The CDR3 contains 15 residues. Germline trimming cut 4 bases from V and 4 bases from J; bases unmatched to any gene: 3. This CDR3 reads CASSSGLAEYNEQFF. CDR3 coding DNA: TGTGCCAGCAGTTCGGGACTAGCGGAATACAATGAGCAGTTCTTC.

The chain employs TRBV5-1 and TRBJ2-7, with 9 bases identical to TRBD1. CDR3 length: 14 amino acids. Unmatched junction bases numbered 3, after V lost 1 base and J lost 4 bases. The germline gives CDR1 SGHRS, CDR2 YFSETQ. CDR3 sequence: CASSLTGGEYEQYF. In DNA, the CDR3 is TGCGCCAGCAGCTTGACAGGGGGCGAATACGAGCAGTACTTC.

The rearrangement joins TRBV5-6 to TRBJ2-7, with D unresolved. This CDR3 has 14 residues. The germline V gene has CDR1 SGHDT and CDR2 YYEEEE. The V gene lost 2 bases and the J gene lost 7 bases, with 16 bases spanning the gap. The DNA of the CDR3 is TGTGCCAGCAGCTTCGGTTCACCTCTAGGTGAGCAGTACTTC. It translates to CASSFGSPLGEQYF.

Here the CDR3 reads CASSLIGEHTEAFF. CDR3 in DNA: TGCGCCAGCAGCTTGATTGGTGAGCACACTGAAGCTTTCTTT. The gene calls are TRBV5-1 and TRBJ1-1; D ambiguous. CDR1 is SGHRS, CDR2 YFSETQ, per germline. This CDR3 contains 14 residues. With 1 base removed from V and 3 bases from J, the gap between germline ends came to 10 bases.

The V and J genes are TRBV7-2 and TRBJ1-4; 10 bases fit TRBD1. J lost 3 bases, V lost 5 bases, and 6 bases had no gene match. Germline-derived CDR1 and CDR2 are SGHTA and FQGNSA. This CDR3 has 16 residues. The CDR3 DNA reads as TGTGCCAGCAGCAGGGACAGGGGATCGGCTAATGAAAAACTGTTTTTT. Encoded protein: CASSRDRGSANEKLFF.

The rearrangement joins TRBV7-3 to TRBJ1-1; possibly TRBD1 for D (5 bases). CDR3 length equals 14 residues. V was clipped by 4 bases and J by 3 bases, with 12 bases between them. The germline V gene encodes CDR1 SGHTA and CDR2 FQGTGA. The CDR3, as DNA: TGTGCCAGCAGCTCACAGGTGTGGGACACTGAAGCTTTCTTT. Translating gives CASSSQVWDTEAFF.

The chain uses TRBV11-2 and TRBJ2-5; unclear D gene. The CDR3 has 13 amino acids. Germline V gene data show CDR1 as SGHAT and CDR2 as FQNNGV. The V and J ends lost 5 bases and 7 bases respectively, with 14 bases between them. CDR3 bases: TGTGCCAGCAGCCTGACATCTAGAGGGACCCAGTACTTC. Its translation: CASSLTSRGTQYF. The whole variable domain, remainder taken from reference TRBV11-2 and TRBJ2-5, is EAGVAQSPRYKIIEKRQSVAFWCNPISGHATLYWYQQILGQGPKLLIQFQNNGVVDDSQLPKDRFSAERLKGVDSTLKIQPAKLEDSAVYLCASSLTSRGTQYFGPGTRLLVL.

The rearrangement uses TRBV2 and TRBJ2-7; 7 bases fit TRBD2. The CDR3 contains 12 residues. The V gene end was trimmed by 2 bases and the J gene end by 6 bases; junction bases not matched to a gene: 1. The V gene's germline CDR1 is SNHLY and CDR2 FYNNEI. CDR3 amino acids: CASSERLAEQYF. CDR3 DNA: TGTGCCAGCAGTGAAAGACTAGCCGAGCAGTACTTC.

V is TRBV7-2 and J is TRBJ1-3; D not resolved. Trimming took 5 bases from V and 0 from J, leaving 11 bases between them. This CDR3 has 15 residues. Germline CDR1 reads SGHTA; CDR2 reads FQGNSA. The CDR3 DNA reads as TGTGCCAGCAGCCTCACGCAACTCTCTGGAAACACCATATATTTT. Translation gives CASSLTQLSGNTIYF.

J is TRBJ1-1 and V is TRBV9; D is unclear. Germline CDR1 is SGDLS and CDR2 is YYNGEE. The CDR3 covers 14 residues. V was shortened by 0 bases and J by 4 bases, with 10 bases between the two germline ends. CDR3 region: CASSVEGWATEAFF. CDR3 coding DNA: TGTGCCAGCAGCGTAGAAGGGTGGGCCACTGAAGCTTTCTTT.

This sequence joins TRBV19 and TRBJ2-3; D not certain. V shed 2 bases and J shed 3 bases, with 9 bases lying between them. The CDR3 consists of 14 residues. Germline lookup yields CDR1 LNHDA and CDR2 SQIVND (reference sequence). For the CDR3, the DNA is TGTGCCAGTAGTATACCTGCGTCAACAGATACGCAGTATTTT. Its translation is CASSIPASTDTQYF.

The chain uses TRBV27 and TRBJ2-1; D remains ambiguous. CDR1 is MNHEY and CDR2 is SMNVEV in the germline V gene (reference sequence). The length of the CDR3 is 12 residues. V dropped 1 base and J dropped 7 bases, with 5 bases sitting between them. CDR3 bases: TGTGCCAGCAGTTTATGGGGTAATGAGCAGTTCTTC. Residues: CASSLWGNEQFF.